This T cell receptor beta chain was obtained from a study of CD8 T cells in ankylosing spondylitis. TCRdb reanalysed the 5' RACE reads using MiXCR and keeps one entry per CDR3 protein. The sample yields roughly 280,000 distinct CDR3 sequences, around 20% seen once. CDR3 size: 16 residues. The V gene's germline CDR1 is DFQATT and CDR2 SNEGSKA (reference sequence). This clonotype was observed a few times. Its target is not known. Overall study results and limits: Reported data indicate significant enrichment of disease-linked clones within matched ankylosing spondylitis synovial fluid.

The TCR comes from a male donor with ankylosing spondylitis or in good health (not recorded which). The rearrangement uses TRBV20-1 and TRBJ2-5; 11 bases are shared with TRBD2. Sequencing was carried out using blood, either unsorted or a sorted T cell fraction (not recorded which). CDR3 coding DNA: TGCAGCGAAAAAAGACGCGATAGCGGGGGGGCGGAGACCCAGTACTTC. Its translation: CSEKRRDSGGAETQYF.